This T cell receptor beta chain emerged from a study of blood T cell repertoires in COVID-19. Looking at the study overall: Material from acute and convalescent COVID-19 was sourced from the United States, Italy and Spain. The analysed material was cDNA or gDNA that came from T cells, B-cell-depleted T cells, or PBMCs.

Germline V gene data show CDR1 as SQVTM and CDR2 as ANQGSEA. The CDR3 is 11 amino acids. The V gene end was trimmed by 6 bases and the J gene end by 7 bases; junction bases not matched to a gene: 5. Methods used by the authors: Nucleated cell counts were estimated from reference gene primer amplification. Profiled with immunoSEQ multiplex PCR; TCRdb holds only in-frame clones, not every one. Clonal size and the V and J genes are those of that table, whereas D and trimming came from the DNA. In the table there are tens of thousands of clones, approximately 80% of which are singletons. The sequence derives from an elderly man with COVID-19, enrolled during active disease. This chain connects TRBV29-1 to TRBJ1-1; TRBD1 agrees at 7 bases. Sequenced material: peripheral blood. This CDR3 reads CSVGTVNEAFF. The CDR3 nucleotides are TGCAGCGTAGGGACAGTCAATGAAGCTTTCTTT. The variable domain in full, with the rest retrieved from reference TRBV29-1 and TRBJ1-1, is SAVISQKPSRDICQRGTSLTIQCQVDSQVTMMFWYRQQPGQSLTLIATANQGSEATYESGFVIDKFPISRPNLTFSTLTVSNMSPEDSSIYLCSVGTVNEAFFGQGTRLTVV.